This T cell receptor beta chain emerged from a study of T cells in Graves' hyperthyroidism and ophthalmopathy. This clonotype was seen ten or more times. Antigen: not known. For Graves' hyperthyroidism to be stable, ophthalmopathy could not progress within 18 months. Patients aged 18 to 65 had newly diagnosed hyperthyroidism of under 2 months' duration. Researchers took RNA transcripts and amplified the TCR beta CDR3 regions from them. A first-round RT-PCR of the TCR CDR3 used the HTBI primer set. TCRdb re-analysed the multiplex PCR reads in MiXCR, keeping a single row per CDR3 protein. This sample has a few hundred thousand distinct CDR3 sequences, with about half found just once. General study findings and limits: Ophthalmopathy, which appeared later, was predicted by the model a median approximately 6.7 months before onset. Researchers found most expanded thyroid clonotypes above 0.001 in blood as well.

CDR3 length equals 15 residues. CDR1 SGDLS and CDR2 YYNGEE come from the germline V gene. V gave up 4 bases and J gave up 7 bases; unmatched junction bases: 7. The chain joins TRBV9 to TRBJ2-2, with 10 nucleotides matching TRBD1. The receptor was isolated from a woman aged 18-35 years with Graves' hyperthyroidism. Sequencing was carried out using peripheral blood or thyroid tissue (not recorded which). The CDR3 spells CASSPDRGQNGELFF. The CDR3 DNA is TGTGCCAGCAGCCCTGACAGGGGGCAGAACGGGGAGCTGTTTTTT.